The 26 T cell receptor beta chains below all came from one sample that was sequenced in a study of shared clonotypes between healthy human individuals. The repertoire was sequenced with immunoSEQ multiplex PCR; TCRdb's copy has only in-frame clones and lacks some. Counted here are approximately 640,000 clones, about 90% occurring once; the ten biggest clones make up about 33%. What was sequenced was memory CD8+ T cells from PBMCs. Sample subset: CD45RO+ cells pooled with CCR7-negative TemRA cells. All receptors come from a man between 18 and 35 years old in good health. Some clones in this sample may be carry-over from other donors' samples.

The chain has TRBV28 and TRBJ2-7; 10 nucleotides agree with TRBD1. This CDR3 contains 14 residues. V gave up 4 bases and J gave up 6 bases; unmatched junction bases: 6. CDR1 and CDR2 (germline): MDHEN, SYDVKM. The CDR3 reads CASSSAGTGVEQYF. Written as DNA, the CDR3 is TGTGCCAGCAGTTCGGCCGGGACAGGGGTCGAGCAGTACTTC. Full variable domain (remainder filled in from reference TRBV28 and TRBJ2-7): DVKVTQSSRYLVKRTGEKVFLECVQDMDHENMFWYRQDPGLGLRLIYFSYDVKMKEKGDIPEGYSVSREKKERFSLILESASTNQTSMYLCASSSAGTGVEQYFGPGTRLTVT.

The rearrangement joins TRBV19 to TRBJ2-7; D is uncertain. The CDR3 extends over 15 amino acids. Per the germline V gene, CDR1 is LNHDA and CDR2 is SQIVND (reference sequence). V lost 1 base and J lost 1, with 11 bases in between. The chain's CDR3 is CASSIAALGSYEQYF. The CDR3 bases are TGTGCCAGTAGTATAGCCGCCCTAGGTTCCTACGAGCAGTACTTC.

The rearrangement uses TRBV6-6 and TRBJ2-7; 8 bases align to TRBD1. Germline V gene sequence: CDR1 MNHNY, CDR2 SVGAGI (reference sequence). J gave up 6 bases and V 1 base, and 8 bases lay outside the gene matches. The CDR3 length is 15 residues. The CDR3 reads CASSYYGQGPLEQYF. The CDR3 coding sequence is TGTGCCAGCAGTTACTATGGACAGGGCCCCCTCGAGCAGTACTTC.

This chain joins TRBV10-3 and TRBJ1-2; D is unresolved. The V gene's germline CDR1 is ENHRY and CDR2 SYGVKD. V dropped 0 bases and J dropped 1 base, with 6 bases sitting between them. The CDR3 contains 14 residues. CDR3 in DNA: TGTGCCATCAGTGAGTCCGTCCATAACTATGGCTACACCTTC. Translation: CAISESVHNYGYTF.

The gene calls are TRBV27 and TRBJ1-1; 8 bases align to TRBD1. The CDR3 runs 12 residues. Germline assignment: CDR1 MNHEY and CDR2 SMNVEV (reference sequence). The V segment lost 4 bases and the J segment 8 bases; nucleotides outside the gene matches: 3. The CDR3 DNA follows: TGTGCCAGCAGTTCTTGGACAGGGGAAGCTTTCTTT. Translated, it gives CASSSWTGEAFF.

This chain uses TRBV7-9 with TRBJ2-1; 11 bases align to TRBD2. The ends lost 5 bases at V and 3 bases at J; junction bases unmatched: 6. This CDR3 is 16 amino acids long. The germline V gene has CDR1 SEHNR and CDR2 FQNEAQ (reference sequence). CDR3 loop: CASSPSSGGDYNEQFF. CDR3 DNA: TGTGCCAGCAGCCCAAGTAGCGGGGGGGACTACAATGAGCAGTTCTTC. The full variable domain, in which reference TRBV7-9 and TRBJ2-1 provide the parts outside the CDR3, is DTGVSQNPRHKITKRGQNVTFRCDPISEHNRLYWYRQTLGQGPEFLTYFQNEAQLEKSRLLSDRFSAERPKGSFSTLEIQRTEQGDSAMYLCASSPSSGGDYNEQFFGPGTRLTVL.

The V and J genes are TRBV9 and TRBJ1-4; D gene ambiguous. V lost 4 bases and J lost 0, with 10 bases in between. The CDR3 loop spans 15 amino acids. CDR1 SGDLS and CDR2 YYNGEE come from the germline V gene. The CDR3 region is CASSSGQATNEKLFF. CDR3 DNA sequence: TGTGCCAGCAGCTCCGGTCAGGCAACTAATGAAAAACTGTTTTTT.

The J gene is TRBJ1-4, the V gene TRBV2; D gene ambiguous. The CDR3 loop spans 15 amino acids. V was clipped by 6 bases and J by 8 bases, with 19 bases between them. Germline values: CDR1 SNHLY, CDR2 FYNNEI. In nucleotides, the CDR3 is TGTGCCAGCAGGCGGGTGCTGGTTCAAGAGGAAAAACTGTTTTTT. Translation: CASRRVLVQEEKLFF.

The chain joins TRBV19 to TRBJ1-1; D remains unclear. CDR1 is LNHDA, CDR2 SQIVND, per germline (reference sequence). V shed 6 bases and J shed 0 bases, with 8 bases lying between them. The CDR3 consists of 13 residues. The CDR3 protein is CASREHMNTEAFF. CDR3 DNA sequence: TGTGCCAGTAGGGAGCACATGAACACTGAAGCTTTCTTT.

The chain joins TRBV11-2 to TRBJ2-3; 8 bases agree with TRBD1. From germline, CDR1 is SGHAT and CDR2 FQNNGV. This CDR3 is 15 amino acids long. The ends lost 5 bases at V and 5 bases at J; junction bases unmatched: 9. This chain's CDR3 is CASSRMDRARDTQYF. The CDR3, as DNA: TGTGCCAGCAGCCGTATGGACAGGGCTAGAGATACGCAGTATTTT.

This clone was counted a single time. The chain carries TRBV6-1 and TRBJ2-7, with 7 bases identical to TRBD1. Looked up from germline, CDR1 is MNHNS and CDR2 is SASEGT. The CDR3 runs 9 residues. CDR3 sequence: CGTGYEQYF. In DNA form, the CDR3 reads TGTGGGACAGGCTACGAGCAGTACTTC.

The V gene is TRBV7-3, the J gene TRBJ2-2, with D unclear. CDR1 is SGHTA, CDR2 FQGTGA, per germline. V lost 4 bases to trimming and J lost 4 bases, with 16 bases between them. CDR3 length: 16 residues. Here the CDR3 DNA reads TGTGCCAGCAGCTCTAATAGCTGGGCCGTCACCGGGGAGCTGTTTTTT. Its translation is CASSSNSWAVTGELFF.

V and J are TRBV6-1 and TRBJ1-5; TRBD1 matches 8 bases. Germline V gene data show CDR1 as MNHNS and CDR2 as SASEGT. The CDR3 sequence is 15 residues long. V shed 6 bases and J 6 bases; nucleotides not matched to a gene: 10. The CDR3 protein is CASRPGQDNGQPQHF. Here the CDR3 DNA reads TGTGCCAGCAGGCCGGGACAGGACAACGGTCAGCCCCAGCATTTT.

V usage is TRBV14 and J usage is TRBJ2-1; D possibly corresponds to TRBD2 (6 bases). This CDR3 is built from 16 residues. V lost 0 bases to trimming and J lost 2 bases, with 11 bases between them. CDR1 is SGHDN and CDR2 is FVKESK in the germline V gene. The CDR3 DNA sequence: TGTGCCAGCAGCCAAGAGTTAGCGGTGACCTACAATGAGCAGTTCTTC. Protein: CASSQELAVTYNEQFF.

The V and J genes are TRBV5-1 and TRBJ2-7, with D hard to call. CDR1 and CDR2 (germline): SGHRS, YFSETQ. This CDR3 contains 16 residues. The germline V and J ends were trimmed by 0 bases and 1 base, with 14 bases remaining between them. The CDR3 coding sequence is TGCGCCAGCAGCTTGGACACCCGGCACGGGTCCTACGAGCAGTACTTC. Translating it yields CASSLDTRHGSYEQYF.

V is TRBV5-1 and J is TRBJ2-7, with 8 bases matching TRBD1. This CDR3 is built from 15 residues. The junction had 7 bases not matched to a gene; V was cut back by 4 bases and J by 1 base. The germline V gene encodes CDR1 SGHRS and CDR2 YFSETQ. The CDR3 loop reads CASSEGTGPSYEQYF. The CDR3 DNA reads TGCGCCAGCAGCGAGGGGACAGGCCCTTCCTACGAGCAGTACTTC.

The DNA of the CDR3 is TGTGCCAGCAGTTACAGACAGGGGCGCGGTGAGCAGTTCTTC. Translating it yields CASSYRQGRGEQFF. This chain joins TRBV6-5 and TRBJ2-1; TRBD1 matches at 8 bases. Germline CDR1 reads MNHEY; CDR2 reads SVGAGI. The CDR3 contains 14 residues. V lost 2 bases to trimming and J lost 9 bases; unmatched junction nucleotides: 6.

The chain has TRBV12-2 and TRBJ1-5. TRBV12-2 is a listed pseudogene. CDR3 length: 8 amino acids. CDR3 residues: CASLPQHF. The CDR3 DNA is TGTGCAAGTCTACCCCAGCATTTT.

The V and J genes are TRBV27 and TRBJ2-5, with 7 bases matching TRBD2. The end of the DNA aligns better with TRBJ2-7, so the J call may be wrong. The CDR3 totals 14 residues. CDR1 is MNHEY and CDR2 is SMNVEV in the germline V gene (reference sequence). The DNA for the CDR3 is TGTGCCAGCAGCCGGAGCGGGACTGCCTACGAGCAGTACTTC. Its translation: CASSRSGTAYEQYF.

This chain connects TRBV15 to TRBJ2-1; D gene unclear. The V and J ends lost 5 bases and 0 bases respectively, with 8 bases between them. Germline CDR1 LNHNV, CDR2 YYDKDF (reference sequence). This CDR3 has 14 amino acids. This CDR3 reads CATSPESSYNEQFF. The CDR3 DNA follows: TGTGCCACCAGCCCGGAGAGCTCCTACAATGAGCAGTTCTTC.

This chain links TRBV15 with TRBJ2-7; D is unclear. The CDR3 covers 14 residues. The V gene's germline CDR1 is LNHNV and CDR2 YYDKDF (reference sequence). V gave up 1 base and J gave up 2 bases, with 9 bases separating them. Written as DNA, the CDR3 is TGTGCCACCAGCAGAGGAAACTCTCCCTACGAGCAGTACTTC. This translates into CATSRGNSPYEQYF.

V usage is TRBV13 and J usage is TRBJ2-1; 8 bases are shared with TRBD2. The germline V gene encodes CDR1 PRHDT and CDR2 FYEKMQ (reference sequence). V shed 5 bases and J 4 bases; nucleotides not matched to a gene: 7. The CDR3 extends over 15 amino acids. Here the CDR3 reads CASSVTSGSYNEQFF. DNA of the CDR3: TGTGCCAGCAGCGTAACTAGCGGTTCATACAATGAGCAGTTCTTC.

The CDR3 DNA reads TGTGCCAGCAGTTTAATCATCGGGACGGCCTCCTACGAGCAGTACTTC. Translation: CASSLIIGTASYEQYF. V gene TRBV27 combines with J gene TRBJ2-7; the D gene could be TRBD1 or TRBD2 (5 bases each). This CDR3 has 16 amino acids. V dropped 2 bases and J dropped 0 bases, with 14 bases sitting between them. The V gene's germline CDR1 is MNHEY and CDR2 SMNVEV (reference sequence).

The chain is built from TRBV4-1 and TRBJ2-7; 9 bases map to TRBD1. Per germline, CDR1 MGHRA and CDR2 YSYEKL. CDR3 size: 18 residues. Trimming took 1 base from V and 0 from J; bases not matched to a gene: 10. CDR3 sequence (DNA): TGCGCCAGCAGCCAAGCTCCGGGACAGGGCCCGAGCTCCTACGAGCAGTACTTC. Its protein product is CASSQAPGQGPSSYEQYF.

This clone was found once. The chain combines TRBV7-2 with TRBJ1-2, with TRBD1 as a possible D gene (5 bases). The CDR3 has 18 amino acids. Trimming cost V 4 bases and J 2 bases, with 23 bases left between them. Germline V gene sequence: CDR1 SGHTA, CDR2 FQGNSA. CDR3 amino acids: CASSSRDRSEGENYGYTF. The CDR3 nucleotides read TGTGCCAGCAGCTCGCGGGACCGAAGTGAAGGGGAAAACTATGGCTACACCTTC. The full variable domain, rest sourced from reference TRBV7-2 and TRBJ1-2, is GAGVSQSPSNKVTEKGKDVELRCDPISGHTALYWYRQSLGQGLEFLIYFQGNSAPDKSGLPSDRFSAERTGGSVSTLTIQRTQQEDSAVYLCASSSRDRSEGENYGYTFGSGTRLTVV.

This clone was found once. The J gene is TRBJ2-5, the V gene TRBV21-1; TRBD2 reflects the table's D call only, with no check against the DNA. TRBV21-1 corresponds to a pseudogene. The length of the CDR3 is 17 residues. The CDR3 region has the DNA TGTGCCAGCAGCAAAGGAATTAGCGGGAGGGAGGGGGAGACCCAGTACTTC. Protein sequence: CASSKGISGREGETQYF.